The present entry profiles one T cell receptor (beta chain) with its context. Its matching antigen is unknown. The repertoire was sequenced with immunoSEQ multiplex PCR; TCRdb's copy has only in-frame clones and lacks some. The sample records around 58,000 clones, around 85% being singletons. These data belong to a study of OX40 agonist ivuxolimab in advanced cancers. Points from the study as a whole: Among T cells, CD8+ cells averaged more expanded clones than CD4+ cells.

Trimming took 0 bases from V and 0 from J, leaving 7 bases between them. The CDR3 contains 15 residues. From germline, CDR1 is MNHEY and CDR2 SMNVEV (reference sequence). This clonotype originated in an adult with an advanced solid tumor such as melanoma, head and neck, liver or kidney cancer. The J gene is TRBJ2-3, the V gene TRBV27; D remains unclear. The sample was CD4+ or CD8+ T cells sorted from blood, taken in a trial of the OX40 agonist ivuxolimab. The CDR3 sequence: CASSLSMGSTDTQYF. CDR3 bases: TGTGCCAGCAGTTTATCAATGGGGAGCACAGATACGCAGTATTTT.